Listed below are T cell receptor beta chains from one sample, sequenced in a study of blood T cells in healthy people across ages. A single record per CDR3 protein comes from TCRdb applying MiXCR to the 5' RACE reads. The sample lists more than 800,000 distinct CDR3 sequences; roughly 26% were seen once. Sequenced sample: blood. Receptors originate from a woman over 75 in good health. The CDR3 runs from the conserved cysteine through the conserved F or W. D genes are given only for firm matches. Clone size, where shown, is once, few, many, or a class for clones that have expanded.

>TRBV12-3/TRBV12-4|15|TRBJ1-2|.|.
TGTGCCAGCAGTTTAGGGGGGGGGGAGAGATATGGCCACACCTTC
CASSLGGGERYGHTF
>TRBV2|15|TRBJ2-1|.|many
TGTGCCAGCAGTGACAGCCTAAACTCCTACAATGAGCAGTTCTTC
CASSDSLNSYNEQFF
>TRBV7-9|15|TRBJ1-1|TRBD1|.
TGTGCCAGCAGCCGAGCAAGGACAGGGGACACTGAAGCTTTCTTT
CASSRARTGDTEAFF
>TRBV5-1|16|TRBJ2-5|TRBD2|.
TGCGCCAGCAGCTTGTCCGCCACTAGCGGGCAAGAGACCCAGTACTTC
CASSLSATSGQETQYF
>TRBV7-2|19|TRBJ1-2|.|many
TGTGCCAGCAGCCCCTACGCGGGGGCACAAAGTCGCCTTAACTATGGCTACACCTTC
CASSPYAGAQSRLNYGYTF
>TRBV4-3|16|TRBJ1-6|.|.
TGCGCCAGCAGCCAAGCGAAGGCACAGGGAAATTCACCCCTCCACTTT
CASSQAKAQGNSPLHF
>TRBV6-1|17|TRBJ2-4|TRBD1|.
TGTGCCAGCACATGGGACAGGGATAGTCTAGCCAAAAACATTCAGTACTTC
CASTWDRDSLAKNIQYF
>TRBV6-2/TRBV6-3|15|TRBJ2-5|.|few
TGTGCCAGCAGCACCCACGCTAGCACTCAAGAGACCCAGTACTTC
CASSTHASTQETQYF
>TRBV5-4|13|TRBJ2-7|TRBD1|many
TGTGCCAGCAGCATGACAGGGGCGGGGGAGCAGTACTTC
CASSMTGAGEQYF
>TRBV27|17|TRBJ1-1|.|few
TGTGCCAGCAGTTTACTCAACTTGGCAGGGCGGCACACTGAAGCTTTCTTT
CASSLLNLAGRHTEAFF
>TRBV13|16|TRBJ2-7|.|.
TGTGCCAGCAACTTAAGGGGCGGGGGCTCACAGGACGAGCAGGACTTC
CASNLRGGGSQDEQDF
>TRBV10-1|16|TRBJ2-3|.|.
TGCGCCAGCAGTGAGGGCAGGCGTTTCGCCACAGATACGCAGTATTTT
CASSEGRRFATDTQYF
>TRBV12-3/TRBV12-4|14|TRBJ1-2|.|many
TGTGCCAGCTCACAGGTGGAGGGTCCGTATGGCTACACCTTC
CASSQVEGPYGYTF
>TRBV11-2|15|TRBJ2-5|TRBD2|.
TGTGCCGGCAACTTAGCTCTAGCGGGGACAGAGACCCAGTACTTC
CAGNLALAGTETQYF
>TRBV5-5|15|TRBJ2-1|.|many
TGTGCCAGCAGCCTGGGATTTAGCTCCTACAATGAGCAGTTCTTC
CASSLGFSSYNEQFF
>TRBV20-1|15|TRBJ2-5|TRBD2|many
TGCAGTGCTACCCGGGGGAGCGGGGGGAGAGAGACCCAGTACTTC
CSATRGSGGRETQYF
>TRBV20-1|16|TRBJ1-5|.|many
TGCAGTGCTAGACCTGGAGCACGGGGCGACAATCAGCCCCAGCATTTT
CSARPGARGDNQPQHF
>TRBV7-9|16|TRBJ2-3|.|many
TGTGCCAGCAGCCTCAACCGGGACACCAGCACAGATACGCAGTATTTT
CASSLNRDTSTDTQYF
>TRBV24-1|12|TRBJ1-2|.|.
TGTGCCACCAGTGATGGAAGCTATGGCTACACCTTC
CATSDGSYGYTF
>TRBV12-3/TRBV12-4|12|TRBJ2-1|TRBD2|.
TGTGCCAGCAGTAGGCGGGGGGATGAGCAGTTCTTC
CASSRRGDEQFF
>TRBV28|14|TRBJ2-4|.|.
TGTGCCAGCAGTTTCGACGGAGTCAAAAACATTCAGTACTTC
CASSFDGVKNIQYF
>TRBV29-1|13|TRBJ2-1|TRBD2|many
TGCAGCGGCGGGGGGGACACTTTCAATGAGCAGTTCTTC
CSGGGDTFNEQFF
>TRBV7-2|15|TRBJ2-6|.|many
TGTGCCAGCAGCTTACATGGTTCTGGGGCCAACGTCCTGACTTTC
CASSLHGSGANVLTF
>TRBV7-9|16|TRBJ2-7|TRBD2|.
TGTGCCGGCAGCTTACCTAGCGGGGGATCGTCCTACGAGCAGTACTTC
CAGSLPSGGSSYEQYF
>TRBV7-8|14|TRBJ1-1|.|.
TGTGCCAGCAGCTTAGGCAATCCCTACACTGAAGCTTTCTTT
CASSLGNPYTEAFF
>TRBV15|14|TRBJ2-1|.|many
TGTGCCACCAGCCGCAGAGGGCCCTACAATGAGCAGTTCTTC
CATSRRGPYNEQFF
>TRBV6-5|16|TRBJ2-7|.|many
TGTGCCAGCACTCCCCGTTGGGGGGCAGGAAATAACGAGCAGTACTTC
CASTPRWGAGNNEQYF
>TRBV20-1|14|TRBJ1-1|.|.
TGCAGTGCCCATCGGGTTCGACAACTCTCGGAAGCTTTCTTT
CSAHRVRQLSEAFF
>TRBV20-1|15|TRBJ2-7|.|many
TGCAGTGCTAGAGAATACCCCTTTAGCTCCTACGAGCAGTACTTC
CSAREYPFSSYEQYF
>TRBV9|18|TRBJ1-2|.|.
TGTGCCAGCAGCCCAACTCTACGCCGGCACACAGGGTCGGAAGGCTACACCTTC
CASSPTLRRHTGSEGYTF
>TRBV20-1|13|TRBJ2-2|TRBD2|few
TGCAGTGCTAGTGGGGGGGACACCGGGGAGCTGTTTTTT
CSASGGDTGELFF
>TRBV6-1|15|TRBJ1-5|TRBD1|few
TGTGCCACCCAAGCAGGGGGCGGGAGCAATCAGCCCCAGCATTTT
CATQAGGGSNQPQHF
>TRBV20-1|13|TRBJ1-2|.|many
TGCAGTGCTATCCCCCAGGAGGCTGAGGGCTACACCTTC
CSAIPQEAEGYTF
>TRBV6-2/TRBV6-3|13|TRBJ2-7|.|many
TGTGCCAGCAGAAGGGGATTCCGGGGCGAGCAGTACTTC
CASRRGFRGEQYF
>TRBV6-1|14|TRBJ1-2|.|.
TGTGCCAGCAGTGAAGCCGCACCAGCGCATGGCTACACCTTC
CASSEAAPAHGYTF
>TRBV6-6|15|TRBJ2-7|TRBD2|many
TGTGCCAGCAGCCCCGCCCTAGCGGGAATCTACGAGCAGTACTTC
CASSPALAGIYEQYF
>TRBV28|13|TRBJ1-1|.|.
TGTGCCAGCACGGGTCCTCAGCTCCCTGAAGCTTTCTTT
CASTGPQLPEAFF
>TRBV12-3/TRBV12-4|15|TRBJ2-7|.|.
TGTGCCAGCAGTTTAACGGCAGGTAGCTCCTACGAGCAGTACTTC
CASSLTAGSSYEQYF
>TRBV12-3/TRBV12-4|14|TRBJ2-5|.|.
TGTGCCAGCAGTCCTCCGACAGACCAAGAGACCCAGTACTTC
CASSPPTDQETQYF
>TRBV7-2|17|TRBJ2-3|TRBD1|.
TGTGCCAGCAGCTCCCGACAGGGTGTCCTCTTAGGGGATACGCAGTATTTT
CASSSRQGVLLGDTQYF
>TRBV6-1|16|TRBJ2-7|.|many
TGTGCCAGCAGTGAGGCCATCGGAGTGGTAACCTACGAGCAGTACTTC
CASSEAIGVVTYEQYF
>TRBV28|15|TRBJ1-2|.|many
TGTGCCAGCAGCCCCGGTTACCCAACTAACTATGGCTACACCTTC
CASSPGYPTNYGYTF
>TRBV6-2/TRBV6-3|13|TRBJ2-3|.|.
TGTGCCAGCAGTTGGGGGGCAGGGGATACGCAGTATTTT
CASSWGAGDTQYF
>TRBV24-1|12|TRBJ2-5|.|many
TGTGCCACCAGTGCGGGGGGCCAGACCCAGTACTTC
CATSAGGQTQYF